One and the same sample provided the 19 T cell receptor beta chains below, sequenced in a study of blood T cells in healthy people across ages. Alongside a J-beta primer mix, a sample-barcoded 5' primer served in a second PCR lasting about 7 to 11 cycles. TCRdb passed the 5' RACE reads through MiXCR, listing each CDR3 protein once. The sample lists roughly 800,000 distinct CDR3 sequences; nearly 60% were seen once. Sequences were obtained from blood. The receptor set was obtained from a man aged 30 to 45 in good health.

The chain uses TRBV6-1 and TRBJ2-1; D may be TRBD2 (5 bases). Germline CDR1 is MNHNS and CDR2 is SASEGT. V was trimmed by 2 bases and J by 9 bases, leaving 11 bases between them. The CDR3 loop spans 13 amino acids. CDR3 nucleotide sequence: TGTGCCAGCAGTGAATCGCCCCGGGGTGAGCAGTTCTTC. This sequence encodes CASSESPRGEQFF.

This rearrangement joins TRBV12-3 or TRBV12-4 to TRBJ2-5; TRBD1 is a possible D gene (5 bases). The CDR3 has 13 amino acids. V lost 5 bases, J lost 5 bases, and 12 bases lay in between. CDR3 protein: CASSPRARETQYF. The DNA of the CDR3 is TGTGCCAGCAGTCCCAGGGCCCGCGAGACCCAGTACTTC.

This sequence joins TRBV18 and TRBJ1-1; tentative D call: TRBD1 (6 bases). The ends were cut back, 3 bases at V and 1 base at J, with 18 bases in the middle. The length of the CDR3 is 17 residues. CDR1 is KGHSH, CDR2 LQKENI, per germline. DNA of the CDR3: TGTGCCAGCTCACCTGGGCCGGGGGGGCGTAGGAACACTGAAGCTTTCTTT. This gives the protein CASSPGPGGRRNTEAFF.

The chain uses TRBV28 and TRBJ1-2, with a weak D call TRBD1 (5 bases). The V end lost 6 bases, the J end lost 2 bases, and 10 bases lay between the germline ends. Germline loops: CDR1 MDHEN, CDR2 SYDVKM. This CDR3 region has 13 residues. The CDR3 loop is CASRTGPNYGYTF. CDR3 DNA: TGTGCCAGCAGGACGGGACCGAACTATGGCTACACCTTC.

This clonotype appeared once. The chain combines TRBV20-1 with TRBJ1-6, with 9 nucleotides matching TRBD1. The CDR3 consists of 15 residues. Germline CDR1 and CDR2: DFQATT and SNEGSKA (reference sequence). With 6 bases clipped from V and 7 bases from J, the junction kept 10 bases outside the gene matches. The CDR3 region is CSAQPPTGGNSPLHF. DNA for the CDR3: TGCAGTGCCCAGCCGCCGACAGGGGGAAATTCACCCCTCCACTTT.

The chain couples TRBV6-6 to TRBJ1-6; D remains ambiguous. The CDR3 sequence is 13 residues long. The germline V gene has CDR1 MNHNY and CDR2 SVGAGI (reference sequence). The germline V and J ends were trimmed by 6 bases and 10 bases, with 13 bases remaining between them. The CDR3 spells CASRDLRRSPLHF. CDR3 DNA sequence: TGTGCCAGCAGGGACCTTCGAAGGTCACCCCTCCACTTT.

The V call is TRBV5-1, the J call TRBJ2-5, with D possibly TRBD2 on 5 matching bases. The CDR3 covers 16 residues. The V end was cut by 4 bases, the J end by 2 bases, with 18 bases between. Germline V CDR1 and CDR2: SGHRS, YFSETQ. The CDR3 DNA sequence: TGCGCCAGCAGCCGGGGTAGTGGACGGCGGCAAGAGACCCAGTACTTC. As protein: CASSRGSGRRQETQYF.

The J gene is TRBJ2-7, the V gene TRBV7-7; 7 nucleotides line up with TRBD2. Gene TRBJ2-5 matches the end of the DNA better, so the J call may be wrong. CDR1 SSHAT and CDR2 FNYEAQ come from the germline V gene (reference sequence). CDR3 length: 14 residues. In nucleotides, the CDR3 is TGTGCCAGCAGCATCCGGGGGGTTCGGGAGACCCAGTACTTC. It yields the protein CASSIRGVRETQYF.

The rearrangement joins TRBV30 to TRBJ1-2; the match to TRBD1 covers 12 bases. Germline lookup yields CDR1 GTSNPN and CDR2 SVGIG (reference sequence). With V trimmed by 8 bases and J by 7 bases, 2 bases remained unmatched. This CDR3 contains 11 residues. CDR3 residues: CAGGQGAGYTF. CDR3 in DNA: TGTGCCGGGGGACAGGGGGCTGGCTACACCTTC.

This clonotype was counted only a few times. V and J are TRBV2 and TRBJ2-5, with D unresolved. The CDR3 totals 13 residues. V was trimmed by 7 bases and J by 3 bases, leaving 12 bases between them. The germline V gene has CDR1 SNHLY and CDR2 FYNNEI. The CDR3 DNA reads as TGTGCCAGCACAGAGAGCCCCGAAGAGACCCAGTACTTC. It specifies CASTESPEETQYF.

V usage is TRBV5-1 and J usage is TRBJ2-3; 8 bases are a match to TRBD2. This CDR3 comprises 15 residues. From germline, CDR1 is SGHRS and CDR2 YFSETQ. The trim removed 0 bases at V and 2 bases at J, leaving 2 bases unmatched. CDR3 DNA sequence: TGCGCCAGCAGCTTGGGAGCGGGGGTCACAGATACGCAGTATTTT. Its translation is CASSLGAGVTDTQYF.

The V call is TRBV4-2, the J call TRBJ2-1; 10 bases match TRBD2. V dropped 4 bases and J dropped 5; count of bases not matched to a gene: 8. The CDR3 has 16 amino acids. Germline V gene data show CDR1 as LGHNA and CDR2 as YNFKEQ. The CDR3 region is CASSPQLAGRNNEQFF. As DNA, the CDR3 is TGTGCCAGCAGCCCCCAACTAGCGGGGCGAAACAATGAGCAGTTCTTC.

This clonotype has just a few counts. The gene calls are TRBV20-1 and TRBJ2-5; 12 positions match TRBD2. CDR1 and CDR2 (germline): DFQATT, SNEGSKA (reference sequence). The CDR3 has 17 amino acids. Trimming removed 1 base from V and 1 base from J; junction bases left unmatched: 7. In DNA form, the CDR3 reads TGCAGTGCTAGAGCCCTGGGACTAGCGGGCGGCCAAGAGACCCAGTACTTC. Amino acid sequence: CSARALGLAGGQETQYF.

This clonotype was observed a handful of times. The chain employs TRBV12-3 or TRBV12-4 and TRBJ2-3; TRBD2 aligns across 12 bases. CDR3 length: 19 amino acids. V lost 6 bases, J lost 2 bases, and 15 bases stayed unmatched. DNA of the CDR3: TGTGCCAGCAGAAGCAAAGTCCTGCTAGCGGGGGGGTTCACAGATACGCAGTATTTT. It encodes CASRSKVLLAGGFTDTQYF.

V is TRBV20-1 and J is TRBJ2-5; tentatively, D is TRBD1 (6 bases). Germline assignment: CDR1 DFQATT and CDR2 SNEGSKA (reference sequence). This CDR3 is 11 amino acids long. V was clipped by 5 bases and J by 6 bases, with 10 bases between them. CDR3 amino acids: CSASTGQTQYF. CDR3 DNA sequence: TGCAGTGCTTCTACAGGGCAGACCCAGTACTTC.

The chain couples TRBV29-1 to TRBJ2-5, with a weak D call TRBD2 (5 bases). This CDR3 has 11 amino acids. Germline loops: CDR1 SQVTM, CDR2 ANQGSEA. V shed 7 bases and J shed 5 bases, with 11 bases lying between them. The CDR3 region is CSGETGETQYF. CDR3 coding DNA: TGCAGCGGGGAGACGGGTGAGACCCAGTACTTC.

Of note for this clonotype: Since a much larger clone is just one base distant, this may be a read error. The chain couples TRBV11-2 to TRBJ2-1; D not certain. This CDR3 is built from 15 residues. Germline CDR1 reads SGHAT; CDR2 reads FQNNGV. The CDR3 DNA reads as TGTGACAGCAGCTTGACGGGTAGCTCCTACAATGAGCAGTTCTTC. This gives the protein CDSSLTGSSYNEQFF.

The chain is built from TRBV24-1 and TRBJ2-1; D is possibly TRBD2 (5 bases). Trimming pared 4 bases from V and 0 bases from J, leaving 18 bases between. Germline V gives CDR1 KGHDR, CDR2 SFDVKD. There are 18 residues in the CDR3. The CDR3 region has the DNA TGTGCCACCAGTGACTTGGGAGTAGCCCTGAGCTCCTACAATGAGCAGTTCTTC. Residues: CATSDLGVALSSYNEQFF.

The chain links TRBV25-1 to TRBJ2-5; no clear D gene. The closer fit of TRBJ2-7 to the DNA end suggests the J call may be wrong. This CDR3 is built from 17 residues. Per germline, CDR1 MGHDK and CDR2 SYGVNS. The CDR3 loop is CASSPYNGRTGTYEQYF. CDR3 coding DNA: TGTGCCAGCAGTCCTTATAACGGAAGAACCGGAACCTACGAGCAGTACTTC.